Below, one TCR beta chain is given with its context. Its specificity is not known. The PCR ran on 60 Vbeta and 13 Jbeta primers. Sequenced by immunoSEQ multiplex PCR; TCRdb stores in-frame clones only, minus some. The data contain 120,000 or so clones, 81% of them singletons. The data were obtained in a study of cytomegalovirus exposure and HLA in healthy donors. Whole-study findings and limits: Reports indicated that the classifier achieved high specificity and sensitivity in diagnosing cytomegalovirus status.

The V segment lost 4 bases and the J segment 4 bases; nucleotides outside the gene matches: 10. Germline CDR1 reads SGDLS; CDR2 reads YYNGEE. The CDR3 has 16 amino acids. Sequenced: PBMCs. This chain uses TRBV9 with TRBJ1-3, with 8 bases matching TRBD1. This clonotype was obtained from a woman in her thirties or forties in good health and CMV-seronegative. The CDR3 is CASSSEGQGRGNTIYF. The CDR3 DNA reads TGTGCCAGCAGCTCAGAAGGACAGGGTCGAGGAAACACCATATATTTT.